Listed below are T cell receptor beta chains from one sample, sequenced in a study of cytomegalovirus exposure and HLA in healthy donors. Data came from immunoSEQ multiplex PCR; TCRdb stores just in-frame clones and leaves some out. The sample records more than 85,000 clones, around 80% being singletons. Sequenced sample: PBMCs. These receptors originate from a man aged 25 to 45 in good health and CMV-seropositive. Both conserved end residues are part of each CDR3. D genes are given only for firm matches. Clone size is stated in some rows and not others, as once, few, many or a class when expanded.

clone size: .; J gene: TRBJ2-1; D gene: TRBD2; V gene: TRBV7-2; CDR3 DNA: TGTGCCAGCAGCCTATGGGGGGGGAGGAATGAGCAGTTCTTC; CDR3 protein: CASSLWGGRNEQFF
clone size: .; J gene: TRBJ2-7; D gene: .; V gene: TRBV2; CDR3 DNA: TGTGCCAGCAGTGAAAATGGAGACCTCTACGAGCAGTACTTC; CDR3 protein: CASSENGDLYEQYF
clone size: .; J gene: TRBJ2-1; D gene: .; V gene: TRBV5-1; CDR3 DNA: TGCGCCAGCAGCTGGGAGGGGGGGACTGTCGGGGAGCAGTTCTTC; CDR3 protein: CASSWEGGTVGEQFF
clone size: once; J gene: TRBJ1-2; D gene: .; V gene: TRBV28; CDR3 DNA: TGTGCCAGCAGGGGCACTAACTATGGCTACACCTTC; CDR3 protein: CASRGTNYGYTF
clone size: .; J gene: TRBJ2-7; D gene: TRBD1; V gene: TRBV11-2; CDR3 DNA: TGTGCCAGCAGGACACCCGGGACAGGGGGCTCCTACGAGCAGTACTTC; CDR3 protein: CASRTPGTGGSYEQYF
clone size: .; J gene: TRBJ1-2; D gene: .; V gene: TRBV18; CDR3 DNA: TGTGCCAGCTCACCGACCGTGAGGACAGAGAACTATGGCTACACCTTC; CDR3 protein: CASSPTVRTENYGYTF
clone size: .; J gene: TRBJ2-3; D gene: .; V gene: TRBV5-1; CDR3 DNA: TGCGCCAGCAGCTTGGATTCGGGTACAGATACGCAGTATTTT; CDR3 protein: CASSLDSGTDTQYF
clone size: .; J gene: TRBJ1-1; D gene: .; V gene: TRBV18; CDR3 DNA: TGTGCCAGCTCACCCCAAGGGGTAGGGAACACTGAAGCTTTCTTT; CDR3 protein: CASSPQGVGNTEAFF
clone size: few; J gene: TRBJ2-7; D gene: .; V gene: TRBV5-4; CDR3 DNA: TGTGCCAGCAGCTTGGGAGGACAGTTCTCCTACGAGCAGTACTTC; CDR3 protein: CASSLGGQFSYEQYF
clone size: once; J gene: TRBJ1-2; D gene: TRBD1; V gene: TRBV6-6; CDR3 DNA: TGTGCCAGCAGTTACAGGGACAGGGGTTTCTCTGGCTACACCTTC; CDR3 protein: CASSYRDRGFSGYTF
clone size: once; J gene: TRBJ1-2; D gene: .; V gene: TRBV30; CDR3 DNA: TGTGCCTGGAGTGTAGACCTAGTAGCTAACTATGGCTACACCTTC; CDR3 protein: CAWSVDLVANYGYTF
clone size: .; J gene: TRBJ2-3; D gene: .; V gene: TRBV21-1; CDR3 DNA: TGTGCCAGCAGCAAATACCAACCGACAGGGGATGGCACAGATACGCAGTATTTT; CDR3 protein: CASSKYQPTGDGTDTQYF
clone size: .; J gene: TRBJ1-1; D gene: .; V gene: TRBV7-9; CDR3 DNA: TGTGCCAGCAGCTCCTCAGGCCTTCTGAACACTGAAGCTTTCTTT; CDR3 protein: CASSSSGLLNTEAFF
clone size: .; J gene: TRBJ1-1; D gene: TRBD1; V gene: TRBV29-1; CDR3 DNA: TGCAGCGCCGGGACAGGACAGAACACTGAAGCTTTCTTT; CDR3 protein: CSAGTGQNTEAFF
clone size: .; J gene: TRBJ1-3; D gene: TRBD1; V gene: TRBV6-5; CDR3 DNA: TGTGCCAGCAGACCTGACAGGGGCCCAGGAAACACCATATATTTT; CDR3 protein: CASRPDRGPGNTIYF
clone size: .; J gene: TRBJ2-4; D gene: .; V gene: TRBV7-9; CDR3 DNA: TGTGCCAGCAGCTTAACAGGCAAAAACATTCAGTACTTC; CDR3 protein: CASSLTGKNIQYF
clone size: .; J gene: TRBJ1-5; D gene: .; V gene: TRBV2; CDR3 DNA: TGTGCCAGCAGAGCGGGACACGGCAATCAGCCCCAGCATTTT; CDR3 protein: CASRAGHGNQPQHF
clone size: .; J gene: TRBJ2-7; D gene: TRBD1; V gene: TRBV7-9; CDR3 DNA: TGTGCCAGCAGCTTTCGGGACAGGTGGTACTTC; CDR3 protein: CASSFRDRWYF
clone size: .; J gene: TRBJ1-1; D gene: .; V gene: TRBV19; CDR3 DNA: TGTGCCAGTAGTATAGCCGTTAGCGCGAACACTGAAGCTTTCTTT; CDR3 protein: CASSIAVSANTEAFF
clone size: medium-sized; J gene: TRBJ2-1; D gene: .; V gene: TRBV6-1; CDR3 DNA: TGTGCCAGCAGTGGCCCCTCGGTTGAGCAGTTCTTC; CDR3 protein: CASSGPSVEQFF
clone size: .; J gene: TRBJ1-4; D gene: TRBD1; V gene: TRBV15; CDR3 DNA: TGTGCCACCAGCAGTCCGGGACAGGGAAGTGAAAAACTGTTTTTT; CDR3 protein: CATSSPGQGSEKLFF
clone size: .; J gene: TRBJ2-7; D gene: TRBD1; V gene: TRBV7-9; CDR3 DNA: TGTGCCAGCAGCTTAGCGGGACAGGGACCCTACGAGCAGTACTTC; CDR3 protein: CASSLAGQGPYEQYF
clone size: .; J gene: TRBJ1-2; D gene: TRBD1; V gene: TRBV18; CDR3 DNA: TGTGCCAGCTCGCCGACAGGGTCCTATGGCTACACCTTC; CDR3 protein: CASSPTGSYGYTF
clone size: .; J gene: TRBJ2-5; D gene: .; V gene: TRBV4-2; CDR3 DNA: TGTGCCAGCAGCCAAGATACAGATTTGAAAGAGACCCAGTACTTC; CDR3 protein: CASSQDTDLKETQYF
clone size: .; J gene: TRBJ1-1; D gene: TRBD1; V gene: TRBV29-1; CDR3 DNA: TGCAGCGCGGGACAGGGTGTGAACACTGAAGCTTTCTTT; CDR3 protein: CSAGQGVNTEAFF
clone size: .; J gene: TRBJ1-3; D gene: .; V gene: TRBV6-5; CDR3 DNA: TGTGCCAGCAGTTCGGGGACTGGAAACACCATATATTTT; CDR3 protein: CASSSGTGNTIYF
clone size: .; J gene: TRBJ2-2; D gene: .; V gene: TRBV5-1; CDR3 DNA: TGCGCCAGCAGCTTGGGAGTCGCCGGGGAGCTGTTTTTT; CDR3 protein: CASSLGVAGELFF
clone size: few; J gene: TRBJ2-7; D gene: .; V gene: TRBV5-4; CDR3 DNA: TGTGCCAGCAGCAAGGGGGGGGCCTACGAGCAGTACTTC; CDR3 protein: CASSKGGAYEQYF
clone size: .; J gene: TRBJ1-2; D gene: .; V gene: TRBV30; CDR3 DNA: TGTGCCCGGGGGGACCCTAACTATGGCTACACCTTC; CDR3 protein: CARGDPNYGYTF
clone size: .; J gene: TRBJ1-6; D gene: .; V gene: TRBV27; CDR3 DNA: TGTGCCAGCAGTCCCCGACAGAGTTCACCCCTCCACTTT; CDR3 protein: CASSPRQSSPLHF
clone size: .; J gene: TRBJ1-2; D gene: .; V gene: TRBV2; CDR3 DNA: TGTGCCAGCAGTGATTCTTTTGGGCCAGGGGATGGCTACACCTTC; CDR3 protein: CASSDSFGPGDGYTF
clone size: .; J gene: TRBJ1-1; D gene: .; V gene: TRBV5-1; CDR3 DNA: TGCGCCAGCAGCTTGGTGGGGGCCCACACTGAAGCTTTCTTT; CDR3 protein: CASSLVGAHTEAFF
clone size: few; J gene: TRBJ2-1; D gene: .; V gene: TRBV4-2; CDR3 DNA: TGTGCCAGCACGACCAGGGGTGGTAATGAGCAGTTCTTC; CDR3 protein: CASTTRGGNEQFF
clone size: .; J gene: TRBJ2-5; D gene: TRBD2; V gene: TRBV4-3; CDR3 DNA: TGCGCCAGCAGCCGGCGAGCGGGGGGGCCGGAGACCCAGTACTTC; CDR3 protein: CASSRRAGGPETQYF
clone size: .; J gene: TRBJ2-2; D gene: .; V gene: TRBV5-1; CDR3 DNA: TGCGCCAGCAGCTTGGAAGGCGGATCGGGCACCGGGGAGCTGTTTTTT; CDR3 protein: CASSLEGGSGTGELFF
clone size: .; J gene: TRBJ1-4; D gene: .; V gene: TRBV30; CDR3 DNA: TGTGCCTGGAATCGCGACACCGAAAAACTGTTTTTT; CDR3 protein: CAWNRDTEKLFF
clone size: .; J gene: TRBJ2-7; D gene: TRBD1; V gene: TRBV7-2; CDR3 DNA: TGTGCCAGCAGCACAAGGACAGGGGCACCCTACGAGCAGTACTTC; CDR3 protein: CASSTRTGAPYEQYF
clone size: .; J gene: TRBJ2-1; D gene: TRBD2; V gene: TRBV7-8; CDR3 DNA: TGTGCCAGCAGCTTAGTTGGGGCGCTAGCGGGGGGGTCTAGCTCCTACAATGAGCAGTTCTTC; CDR3 protein: CASSLVGALAGGSSSYNEQFF
clone size: .; J gene: TRBJ1-4; D gene: TRBD1; V gene: TRBV4-1; CDR3 DNA: TGCGCCAGCAGCCAAGGAACAGGGGATGAAAAACTGTTTTTT; CDR3 protein: CASSQGTGDEKLFF
clone size: .; J gene: TRBJ2-7; D gene: TRBD1; V gene: TRBV28; CDR3 DNA: TGTGCCAGCCGTGGACAGGGGTACCACGAGCAGTACTTC; CDR3 protein: CASRGQGYHEQYF
clone size: .; J gene: TRBJ2-1; D gene: .; V gene: TRBV5-1; CDR3 DNA: TGCGCCAGCAGCTTGGTCCCCCAGGATACCTACAATGAGCAGTTCTTC; CDR3 protein: CASSLVPQDTYNEQFF
clone size: .; J gene: TRBJ2-5; D gene: TRBD2; V gene: TRBV11-2; CDR3 DNA: TGTGCCAGCAGCTCCACCCGGGCTAGCGGGGGCGGCGAGACCCAGTACTTC; CDR3 protein: CASSSTRASGGGETQYF
clone size: .; J gene: TRBJ2-5; D gene: TRBD2; V gene: TRBV11-2; CDR3 DNA: TGTGCCAGCAGCTTAGGGCTACTAGCGGGCCAAGAGACCCAGTACTTC; CDR3 protein: CASSLGLLAGQETQYF
clone size: .; J gene: TRBJ2-5; D gene: .; V gene: TRBV5-1; CDR3 DNA: TGCGCCAGCAGCTTAGGGGCGAGCTTCCAAGAGACCCAGTACTTC; CDR3 protein: CASSLGASFQETQYF